These T cell receptor beta chains were read from a single sample in a study of cytomegalovirus exposure and HLA in healthy donors. Measured with immunoSEQ multiplex PCR; TCRdb has only the in-frame clones, and not every one. This sample carries about 120,000 clones, 89% of them seen once, and the ten largest clones take 1.5% to 2.5%. The specimen was PBMCs. The receptors here all came from a woman aged 18-30 years in good health and CMV-seronegative. Both conserved end residues are part of each CDR3. The D gene is left open where the match is weak. Clone size appears in some rows only: once, few, many, or a class for an expanded clone.

TRBD2 TRBJ2-1 once TRBV27 TGTGCCAGCAGTCTAGGACTAGCGGGAGGGCCAACCTACAATGAGCAGTTCTTC CASSLGLAGGPTYNEQFF
NA TRBJ2-1 once TRBV30 TGTGCCTGGAGCAGGCCAAGCTCCTACAATGAGCAGTTCTTC CAWSRPSSYNEQFF
TRBD2 TRBJ2-1 NA TRBV9 TGTGCCAGCAGCCCTAGCGGGGTCGCCTACAATGAGCAGTTCTTC CASSPSGVAYNEQFF
NA TRBJ1-1 NA TRBV7-9 TGTGCCAGCAGCTTAGGGGGGGGGCCCACTGAAGCTTTCTTT CASSLGGGPTEAFF
NA TRBJ2-7 NA TRBV19 TGTGCCAGTTCGTACAGGGTCACCTACGAGCAGTACTTC CASSYRVTYEQYF
TRBD2 TRBJ2-1 NA TRBV7-9 TGTGCCAGCAGCGATGGACTAGCGGGGCCCCGGGGGTTCTTC CASSDGLAGPRGFF
NA TRBJ2-7 once TRBV30 TGTGCCTGGAGTGGTACAGGGAGCTACGAGCAGTACTTC CAWSGTGSYEQYF
NA TRBJ2-2 NA TRBV9 TGTGCCAGCACGGGGTACACCGGGGAGCTGTTTTTT CASTGYTGELFF
NA TRBJ2-1 NA TRBV7-7 TGTGCCAGCAGCTCGCCGATCGGGAGCGACTACAATGAGCAGTTCTTC CASSSPIGSDYNEQFF
TRBD1 TRBJ1-1 NA TRBV5-4 TGTGCCAGCAGCTCTACAGGGGGGACTGAAGCTTTCTTT CASSSTGGTEAFF
TRBD2 TRBJ2-5 NA TRBV30 TGTGCCTGGAGTCCAGAGGGGCGGCGGACTAGCGGGATCCGGTACTTC CAWSPEGRRTSGIRYF
NA TRBJ2-7 NA TRBV7-2 TGTGCCAGCAGCTCCACGAGGCAGAGCGAGCAGTACTTC CASSSTRQSEQYF
NA TRBJ1-1 NA TRBV5-1 TGCGCCAGCAGCGGGGCGTTAGACACTGAAGCTTTCTTT CASSGALDTEAFF
NA TRBJ2-5 NA TRBV2 TGTGCCAGCAGTGCTCTTCGAGGGCCAGAGACCCAGTACTTC CASSALRGPETQYF
TRBD1 TRBJ2-5 NA TRBV5-1 TGCGCCAGCAGCGGACAGGGGGCCCGCCAAGAGACCCAGTACTTC CASSGQGARQETQYF
NA TRBJ2-2 NA TRBV7-9 TGTGCCAGCAGCTTCTTGACCGGGGAGCTGTTTTTT CASSFLTGELFF
NA TRBJ2-5 few TRBV14 TGTGCCAGCAGCCGGGGGCGTCAGGAGACCCAGTACTTC CASSRGRQETQYF
TRBD1 TRBJ2-7 NA TRBV6-6 TGTGCCAGCAGTACAACCTCGGACAGGGGACACGAGCAGTACTTC CASSTTSDRGHEQYF
TRBD1 TRBJ1-4 NA TRBV6-5 TGTGCCAGCAGGCAAGGGGGCGCCGGTGAAAAACTGTTTTTT CASRQGGAGEKLFF
NA TRBJ1-2 once TRBV19 TGTGCCAGTAGGGTACGACAGCTACCTAACTATGGCTACACCTTC CASRVRQLPNYGYTF
NA TRBJ2-7 NA TRBV7-2 TGTGCCAGCAGCTTAGCGGTACGGGAATTCTCCTACGAGCAGTACTTC CASSLAVREFSYEQYF
NA TRBJ1-4 NA TRBV4-1 TGCGCCAGCAGCCAACTAGGGGAGGCGACTAATGAAAAACTGTTTTTT CASSQLGEATNEKLFF
NA TRBJ2-6 NA TRBV29-1 TGCAGCGTCGAACAGGGCTCTGGGGCCAACGTCCTGACTTTC CSVEQGSGANVLTF
TRBD2 TRBJ2-3 NA TRBV11-3 TGTGCCAGCAGCTTACCCCCTCGACTAGCGGGTGGCACAGATACGCAGTATTTT CASSLPPRLAGGTDTQYF
NA TRBJ2-5 NA TRBV29-1 TGCAGCGTTGAAGATTGGGAGATGACAGGTGGGGAGACCCAGTACTTC CSVEDWEMTGGETQYF
NA TRBJ1-1 NA TRBV9 TGTGCCAGCAGCGTAGATACAGTCTTGTGGAACACTGAAGCTTTCTTT CASSVDTVLWNTEAFF
NA TRBJ2-3 NA TRBV5-1 TGCGCCAGCAGCACCAGGGGAACTAGCACAGATACGCAGTATTTT CASSTRGTSTDTQYF
TRBD1 TRBJ1-2 once TRBV19 TGTGCCAGTAGGGTGACAGGGACGTATGGCTACACCTTC CASRVTGTYGYTF
TRBD2 TRBJ2-1 NA TRBV27 TGTGCCAGCAGTACCCTAGCGGCCTACAATGAGCAGTTCTTC CASSTLAAYNEQFF
TRBD2 TRBJ2-3 NA TRBV28 TGTGCCAGCAGTCGGGGGGGACTAGCGGGAGCCACAGATACGCAGTATTTT CASSRGGLAGATDTQYF
NA TRBJ1-1 NA TRBV6-1 TGTGCCAGCAGTGAAGCGACGACAATATGGACTGAAGCTTTCTTT CASSEATTIWTEAFF